This T cell receptor beta chain was sequenced during a study of T cells in narcolepsy. Germline V CDR1 and CDR2: SNHLY, FYNNEI. The CDR3 totals 15 residues. V lost 5 bases, J lost 4 bases, and 10 bases stayed unmatched. This table comes from immunoSEQ multiplex PCR, and its TCRdb copy is limited to in-frame clones, with some not included. The repertoire holds about 40,000 clones, 88% seen once, with over 1% in the top ten. Study results and limitations: Reportedly, autoreactive clonotypes were serially detected in patients' blood but not controls'. Some memory CD4+ repertoires had no autoreactive clone sequences. Comparing one patient's CSF and blood CD4+ clonotypes highlighted HCRT- and TRIB2-specific autoreactive clonotypes.

About this clone itself: Its antigen is still unknown.

This clonotype was sampled from a human donor with narcolepsy. The V and J genes are TRBV2 and TRBJ2-5; 7 nucleotides agree with TRBD2. Sequencing input: CD45RA- memory CD4+ T cells from PBMCs. The CDR3 DNA reads as TGTGCCAGCAGTCCCCGGGGGTGGGAGGGAGAGACCCAGTACTTC. Amino acid sequence: CASSPRGWEGETQYF. Complete variable domain (other parts from reference TRBV2 and TRBJ2-5): EPEVTQTPSHQVTQMGQEVILRCVPISNHLYFYWYRQILGQKVEFLVSFYNNEISEKSEIFDDQFSVERPDGSNFTLKIRSTKLEDSAMYFCASSPRGWEGETQYFGPGTRLLVL.